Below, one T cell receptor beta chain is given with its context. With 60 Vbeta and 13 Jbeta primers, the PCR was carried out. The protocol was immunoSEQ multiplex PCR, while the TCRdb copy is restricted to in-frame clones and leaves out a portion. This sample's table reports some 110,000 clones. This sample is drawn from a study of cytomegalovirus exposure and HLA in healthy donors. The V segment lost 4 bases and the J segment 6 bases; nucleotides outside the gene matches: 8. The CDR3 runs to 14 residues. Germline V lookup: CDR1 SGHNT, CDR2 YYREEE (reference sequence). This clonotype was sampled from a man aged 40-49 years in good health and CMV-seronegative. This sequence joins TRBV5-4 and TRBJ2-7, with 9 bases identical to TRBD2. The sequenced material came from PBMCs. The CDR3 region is CASSREISGSEQYF. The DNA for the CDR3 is TGTGCCAGCAGCCGCGAGATTAGCGGGAGCGAGCAGTACTTC.